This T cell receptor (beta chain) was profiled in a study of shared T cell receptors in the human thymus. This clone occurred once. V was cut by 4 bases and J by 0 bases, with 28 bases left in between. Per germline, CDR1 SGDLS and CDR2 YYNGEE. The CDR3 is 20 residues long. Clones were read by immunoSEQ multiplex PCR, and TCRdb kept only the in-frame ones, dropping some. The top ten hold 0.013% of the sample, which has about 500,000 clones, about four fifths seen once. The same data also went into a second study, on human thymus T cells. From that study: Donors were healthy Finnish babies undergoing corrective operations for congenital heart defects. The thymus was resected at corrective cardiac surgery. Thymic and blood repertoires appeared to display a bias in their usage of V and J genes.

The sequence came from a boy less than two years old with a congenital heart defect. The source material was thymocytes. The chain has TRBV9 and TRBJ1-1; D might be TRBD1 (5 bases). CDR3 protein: CASSPITLDSTEPLNTEAFF. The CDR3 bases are TGTGCCAGCAGCCCCATCACTCTTGACAGCACAGAGCCCCTGAACACTGAAGCTTTCTTT. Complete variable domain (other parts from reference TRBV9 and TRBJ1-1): DSGVTQTPKHLITATGQRVTLRCSPRSGDLSVYWYQQSLDQGLQFLIQYYNGEERAKGNILERFSAQQFPDLHSELNLSSLELGDSALYFCASSPITLDSTEPLNTEAFFGQGTRLTVV.